One and the same sample provided the 11 T cell receptor beta chains below, sequenced in a study of long-term antiretroviral therapy in people with HIV. Samples were assayed with immunoSEQ v3.0 at survey level. Profiled with immunoSEQ multiplex PCR; TCRdb holds only in-frame clones, not every one. There are approximately 34,000 clones in the sample; over 80% occur only once, and 6.2% lies in the top ten. The sequencing used unsorted PBMCs, collected 1 year after starting antiretroviral therapy. Source of these receptors: a young man with HIV.

V usage is TRBV4-3 and J usage is TRBJ2-2; 9 bases line up with TRBD2. CDR1 and CDR2 (germline): LGHNA, YSLEER. This CDR3 has 21 amino acids. The V gene end was trimmed by 0 bases and the J gene end by 0 bases; junction bases not matched to a gene: 14. The CDR3 protein is CASSQDPLFASGTANTGELFF. The CDR3 DNA is TGCGCCAGCAGCCAAGACCCGTTGTTCGCTAGCGGGACCGCGAACACCGGGGAGCTGTTTTTT.

The CDR3 sequence is CASSPRPQGTQYF. The CDR3 region has the DNA TGTGCCAGCAGTCCACGTCCTCAGGGGACCCAGTACTTC. This chain links TRBV5-6 with TRBJ2-5, with a weak D call TRBD1 (5 bases). The germline V gene encodes CDR1 SGHDT and CDR2 YYEEEE. Trimming removed 5 bases at V and 7 bases at J, with 15 bases between. This CDR3 comprises 13 residues. Using reference TRBV5-6 and TRBJ2-5 for the parts outside the CDR3, the full variable domain is DAGVTQSPTHLIKTRGQQVTLRCSPKSGHDTVSWYQQALGQGPQFIFQYYEEEERQRGNFPDRFSGHQFPNYSSELNVNALLLGDSALYLCASSPRPQGTQYFGPGTRLLVL.

V is TRBV5-1 and J is TRBJ1-4; D gene uncertain. Looked up from germline, CDR1 is SGHRS and CDR2 is YFSETQ. The CDR3 sequence is 15 residues long. The V end was cut by 4 bases, the J end by 3 bases, with 13 bases between. CDR3 DNA: TGCGCCAGCAGCCCCCAGCAGGAACCTAATGAAAAACTGTTTTTT. It yields the protein CASSPQQEPNEKLFF.

The chain recombines TRBV23-1 with TRBJ1-4, with D unclear. TRBV23-1 is an ORF, and what it does is uncertain. This CDR3 has 15 residues. Trimming removed 6 bases at V and 5 bases at J, with 16 bases between. This chain's CDR3 is CASSPPGPSNEKLFF. Written as DNA, the CDR3 is TGCGCCAGCAGCCCCCCCGGGCCGTCAAATGAAAAACTGTTTTTT.

This chain joins TRBV4-1 and TRBJ2-7, with D perhaps matching TRBD1 or TRBD2 (5 bases each). V gave up 0 bases and J gave up 0 bases, with 12 bases separating them. Germline lookup yields CDR1 MGHRA and CDR2 YSYEKL. CDR3 length: 16 amino acids. The CDR3 protein is CASSQEGDPSSYEQYF. The CDR3 DNA follows: TGCGCCAGCAGCCAAGAGGGGGACCCGAGCTCCTACGAGCAGTACTTC.

By share, this clone counts as medium-sized. The chain joins TRBV19 to TRBJ2-5; 12 nucleotides line up with TRBD2. Trimming removed 3 bases from V and 5 bases from J; junction bases left unmatched: 4. CDR3 length: 15 amino acids. Germline CDR1 LNHDA, CDR2 SQIVND (reference sequence). The CDR3 spells CASSMTSGSLETQYF. CDR3 nucleotides: TGTGCCAGTAGTATGACTAGCGGGAGCTTGGAGACCCAGTACTTC.

The rearrangement uses TRBV19 and TRBJ2-3; a possible D gene is TRBD2 (5 bases). The CDR3 extends over 15 amino acids. Trimming shortened V by 6 bases and J by 4 bases, and 17 bases separated the two germline ends. Germline V gene data show CDR1 as LNHDA and CDR2 as SQIVND (reference sequence). This CDR3 is CASRKRADLPDTQYF. Written as DNA, the CDR3 is TGTGCCAGTAGGAAACGAGCGGACCTCCCAGATACGCAGTATTTT.

The rearrangement links TRBV23-1 to TRBJ2-1, with 7 positions matching TRBD1. TRBV23-1 has ORF status, its function being uncertain. V trimming: 4 bases; J trimming: 5 bases; junction bases outside the gene matches: 8. There are 15 residues in the CDR3. CDR3 nucleotide sequence: TGCGCCAGCAGTCCACTAGACAGGGCCGACAATGAGCAGTTCTTC. Its translation: CASSPLDRADNEQFF.

This clone was detected only once. This chain connects TRBV7-6 to TRBJ1-1, with 8 bases fitting TRBD1. Germline V CDR1 and CDR2: SGHVS, FNYEAQ. Losses at the gene ends were 2 bases for V and 3 bases for J; bases not matched to a gene: 2. The CDR3 loop spans 14 amino acids. CDR3 sequence reads: CASSLRRGHTEAFF. The DNA of the CDR3 is TGTGCCAGCAGCTTACGCAGGGGGCACACTGAAGCTTTCTTT.

The chain joins TRBV6-6 to TRBJ1-5, with D hard to call. Trimming removed 0 bases at V and 1 base at J, with 4 bases between. Germline CDR1 reads MNHNY; CDR2 reads SVGAGI (reference sequence). This CDR3 is 14 amino acids long. This CDR3 reads CASSYSESNQPQHF. Written as DNA, the CDR3 is TGTGCCAGCAGTTACTCGGAAAGCAATCAGCCCCAGCATTTT.

The rearrangement links TRBV7-9 to TRBJ1-1; no firm D call. Germline V gene lookup returns CDR1 SEHNR and CDR2 FQNEAQ (reference sequence). CDR3 size: 12 residues. The V gene lost 1 base and the J gene lost 3 bases, with 3 bases spanning the gap. The CDR3, as DNA: TGTGCCAGCAGCTTAGGATACACTGAAGCTTTCTTT. Its protein product is CASSLGYTEAFF.